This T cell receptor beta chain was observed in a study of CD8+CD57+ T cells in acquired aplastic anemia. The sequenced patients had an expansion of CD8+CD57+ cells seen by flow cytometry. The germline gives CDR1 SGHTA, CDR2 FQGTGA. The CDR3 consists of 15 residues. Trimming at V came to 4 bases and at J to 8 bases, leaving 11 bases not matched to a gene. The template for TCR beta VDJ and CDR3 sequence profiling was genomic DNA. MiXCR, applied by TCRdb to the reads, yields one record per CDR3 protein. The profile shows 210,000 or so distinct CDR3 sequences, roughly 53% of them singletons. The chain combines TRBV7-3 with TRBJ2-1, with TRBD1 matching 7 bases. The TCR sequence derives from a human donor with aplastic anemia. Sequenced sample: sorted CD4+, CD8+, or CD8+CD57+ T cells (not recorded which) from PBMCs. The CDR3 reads CASSSRQGRGDEQFF. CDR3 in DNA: TGTGCCAGCAGCTCCAGACAGGGACGAGGGGATGAGCAGTTCTTC.